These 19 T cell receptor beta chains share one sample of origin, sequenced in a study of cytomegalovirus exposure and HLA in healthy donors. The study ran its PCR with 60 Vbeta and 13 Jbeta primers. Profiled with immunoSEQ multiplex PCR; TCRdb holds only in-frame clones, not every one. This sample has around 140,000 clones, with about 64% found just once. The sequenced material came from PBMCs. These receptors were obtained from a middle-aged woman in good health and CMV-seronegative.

The CDR3 sequence: CASRQGRTYEQYF. The CDR3 nucleotides read TGTGCCAGCCGACAGGGACGAACCTACGAGCAGTACTTC. This chain links TRBV19 with TRBJ2-7, with 7 bases matching TRBD1. J lost 2 bases, V lost 9 bases, and 7 bases had no gene match. Germline CDR1 reads LNHDA; CDR2 reads SQIVND (reference sequence). CDR3 length: 13 amino acids.

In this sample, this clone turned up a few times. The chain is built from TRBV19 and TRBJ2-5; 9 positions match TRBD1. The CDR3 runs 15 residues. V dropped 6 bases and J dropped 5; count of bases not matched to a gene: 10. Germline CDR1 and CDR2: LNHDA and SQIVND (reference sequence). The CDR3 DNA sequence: TGTGCCAGTAGATACGGACAGGGGTCAAGGGAGACCCAGTACTTC. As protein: CASRYGQGSRETQYF. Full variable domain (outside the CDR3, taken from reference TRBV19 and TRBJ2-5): DGGITQSPKYLFRKEGQNVTLSCEQNLNHDAMYWYRQDPGQGLRLIYYSQIVNDFQKGDIAEGYSVSREKKESFPLTVTSAQKNPTAFYLCASRYGQGSRETQYFGPGTRLLVL.

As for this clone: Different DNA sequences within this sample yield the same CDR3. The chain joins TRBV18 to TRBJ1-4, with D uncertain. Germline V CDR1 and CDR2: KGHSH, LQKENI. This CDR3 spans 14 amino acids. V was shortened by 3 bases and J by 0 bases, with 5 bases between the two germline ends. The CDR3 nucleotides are TGTGCCAGCTCACCTCTCCCAACTAATGAAAAACTGTTTTTT. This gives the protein CASSPLPTNEKLFF.

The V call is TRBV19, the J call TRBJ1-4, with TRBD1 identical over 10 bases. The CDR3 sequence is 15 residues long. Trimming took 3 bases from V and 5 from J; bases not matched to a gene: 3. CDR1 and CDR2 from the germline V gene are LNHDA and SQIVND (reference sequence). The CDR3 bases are TGTGCCAGTAGTATCCTGGACAGGGGGAATGAAAAACTGTTTTTT. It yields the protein CASSILDRGNEKLFF.

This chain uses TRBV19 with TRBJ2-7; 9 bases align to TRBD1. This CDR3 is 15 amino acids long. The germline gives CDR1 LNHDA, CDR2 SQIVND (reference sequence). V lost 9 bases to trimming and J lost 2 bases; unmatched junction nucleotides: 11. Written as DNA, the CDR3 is TGTGCCAGCCAACCCCCGGGACAGGGTACCTACGAGCAGTACTTC. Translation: CASQPPGQGTYEQYF.

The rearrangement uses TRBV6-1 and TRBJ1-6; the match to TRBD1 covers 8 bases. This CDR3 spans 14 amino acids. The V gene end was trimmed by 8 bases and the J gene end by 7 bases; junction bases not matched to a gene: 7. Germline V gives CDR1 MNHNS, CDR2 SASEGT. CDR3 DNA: TGTGCCAGCGACAGGGGTCTGGGGAATTCACCCCTCCACTTT. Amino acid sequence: CASDRGLGNSPLHF.

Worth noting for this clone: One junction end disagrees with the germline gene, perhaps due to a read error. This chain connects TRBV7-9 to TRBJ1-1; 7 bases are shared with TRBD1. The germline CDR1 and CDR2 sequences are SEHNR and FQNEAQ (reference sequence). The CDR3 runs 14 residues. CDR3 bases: TGTTCCAGCAGCGGGGGGACAGCCTTCACTGAAGCTTTCTTT. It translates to CSSSGGTAFTEAFF. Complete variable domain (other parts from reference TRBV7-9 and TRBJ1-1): DTGVSQNPRHKITKRGQNVTFRCDPISEHNRLYWYRQTLGQGPEFLTYFQNEAQLEKSRLLSDRFSAERPKGSFSTLEIQRTEQGDSAMYLCSSSGGTAFTEAFFGQGTRLTVV.

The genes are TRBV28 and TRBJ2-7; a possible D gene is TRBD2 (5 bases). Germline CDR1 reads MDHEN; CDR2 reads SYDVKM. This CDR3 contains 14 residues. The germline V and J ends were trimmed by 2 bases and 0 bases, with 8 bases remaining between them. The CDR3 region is CASSLGSGSYEQYF. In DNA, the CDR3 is TGTGCCAGCAGTTTAGGGAGCGGCTCCTACGAGCAGTACTTC.

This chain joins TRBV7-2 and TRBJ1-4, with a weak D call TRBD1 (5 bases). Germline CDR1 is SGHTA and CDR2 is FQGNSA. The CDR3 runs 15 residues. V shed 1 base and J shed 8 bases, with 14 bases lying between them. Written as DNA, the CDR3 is TGTGCCAGCAGCTTAGGGGCCCGGGAGGGGGAAAAACTGTTTTTT. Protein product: CASSLGAREGEKLFF.

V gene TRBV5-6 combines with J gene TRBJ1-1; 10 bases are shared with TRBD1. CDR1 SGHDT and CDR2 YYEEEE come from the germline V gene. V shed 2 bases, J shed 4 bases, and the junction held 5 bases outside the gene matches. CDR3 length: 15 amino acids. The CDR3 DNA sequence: TGTGCCAGCAGCTTCCGGGACAGGGGTGGCACTGAAGCTTTCTTT. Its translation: CASSFRDRGGTEAFF.

The chain's CDR3 is CASSPLGGAGIYEQYF. Written as DNA, the CDR3 is TGTGCCAGCAGCCCCCTCGGGGGGGCTGGGATCTACGAGCAGTACTTC. This rearrangement joins TRBV5-4 to TRBJ2-7; 8 nucleotides agree with TRBD2. This CDR3 comprises 16 residues. In germline, CDR1 is SGHNT, CDR2 YYREEE (reference sequence). V lost 4 bases, J lost 3 bases, and 12 bases stayed unmatched.

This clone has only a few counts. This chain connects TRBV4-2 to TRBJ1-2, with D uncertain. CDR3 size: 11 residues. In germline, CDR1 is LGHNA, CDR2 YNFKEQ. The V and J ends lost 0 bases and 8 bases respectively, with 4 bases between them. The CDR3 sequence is CASSQDRGYTF. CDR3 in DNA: TGTGCCAGCAGCCAAGATCGGGGCTACACCTTC.

The CDR3 sequence: CAWSPGTGGGEQFF. DNA of the CDR3: TGTGCCTGGAGTCCTGGGACAGGGGGAGGTGAGCAGTTCTTC. V is TRBV30 and J is TRBJ2-1, with 11 positions matching TRBD1. J gave up 9 bases and V 2 bases, and 6 bases lay outside the gene matches. The length of the CDR3 is 14 residues. Germline CDR1 reads GTSNPN; CDR2 reads SVGIG (reference sequence).

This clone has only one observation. The CDR3 nucleotides are TGTGCCTGGATTACCGGGACAGGGGCCCCCGGGGAGCTGTTTTTT. Translation: CAWITGTGAPGELFF. The chain joins TRBV30 to TRBJ2-2, with 10 bases matching TRBD1. CDR1 GTSNPN and CDR2 SVGIG come from the germline V gene (reference sequence). J gave up 6 bases and V 4 bases, and 8 bases lay outside the gene matches. This CDR3 has 15 amino acids.

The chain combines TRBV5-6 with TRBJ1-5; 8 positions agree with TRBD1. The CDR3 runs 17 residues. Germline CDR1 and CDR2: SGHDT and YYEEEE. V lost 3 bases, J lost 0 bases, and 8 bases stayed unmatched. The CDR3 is CASSYRDRLYSNQPQHF. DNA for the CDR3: TGTGCCAGCAGCTACCGGGACAGGCTTTATAGCAATCAGCCCCAGCATTTT. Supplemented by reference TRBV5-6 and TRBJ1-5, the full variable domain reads DAGVTQSPTHLIKTRGQQVTLRCSPKSGHDTVSWYQQALGQGPQFIFQYYEEEERQRGNFPDRFSGHQFPNYSSELNVNALLLGDSALYLCASSYRDRLYSNQPQHFGDGTRLSIL.

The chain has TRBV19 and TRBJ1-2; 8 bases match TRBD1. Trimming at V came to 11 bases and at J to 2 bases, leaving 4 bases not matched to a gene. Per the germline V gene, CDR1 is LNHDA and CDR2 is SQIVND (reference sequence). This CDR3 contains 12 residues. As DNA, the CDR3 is TGTGCCGTTCAGGGGGCGAACTATGGCTACACCTTC. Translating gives CAVQGANYGYTF.

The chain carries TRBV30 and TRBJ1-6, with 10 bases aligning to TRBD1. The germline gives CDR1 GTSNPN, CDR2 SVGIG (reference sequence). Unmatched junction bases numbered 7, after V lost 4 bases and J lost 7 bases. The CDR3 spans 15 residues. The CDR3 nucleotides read TGTGCCTGGACTAAGGGACAGGGGAGCAATTCACCCCTCCACTTT. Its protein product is CAWTKGQGSNSPLHF.

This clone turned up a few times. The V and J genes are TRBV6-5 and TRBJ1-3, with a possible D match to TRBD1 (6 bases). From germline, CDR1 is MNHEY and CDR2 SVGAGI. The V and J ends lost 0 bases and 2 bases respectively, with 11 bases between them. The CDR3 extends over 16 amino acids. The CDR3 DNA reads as TGTGCCAGCAGTTACTCGTTGGCAGGGGCTGGAAACACCATATATTTT. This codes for CASSYSLAGAGNTIYF.

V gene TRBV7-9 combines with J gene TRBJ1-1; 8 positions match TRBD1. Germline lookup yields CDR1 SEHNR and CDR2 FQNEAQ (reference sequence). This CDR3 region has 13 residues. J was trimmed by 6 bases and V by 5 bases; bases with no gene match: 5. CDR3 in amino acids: CASSVDRGPEAFF. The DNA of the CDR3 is TGTGCCAGCAGCGTCGACAGGGGACCTGAAGCTTTCTTT.